This record looks at one TCR beta chain sequence and its context. Its antigen remains unidentified. Trimming removed 1 base at V and 5 bases at J, with 8 bases between. In germline, CDR1 is SGHAT, CDR2 FQNNGV. CDR3 length: 13 amino acids. The data were obtained in a study of siplizumab effects on memory and regulatory T cells. Study results and caveats: Suppression by proliferating Tregs derived from siplizumab cultures was not verified.

The method was immunoSEQ multiplex PCR; TCRdb's version includes in-frame clones alone and lacks a portion of them. The sample has fewer than 130,000 clones, 80% to 95% seen once; the top ten hold 1% to 1.5%. Sequencing input: CD4+ T cells sorted from blood. This sequence joins TRBV11-2 and TRBJ2-5, with D hard to call. This clonotype originated in a human donor in good health. The CDR3 nucleotides are TGTGCCAGCAGCTTAGGTTTAAGTGAGACCCAGTACTTC. The encoded protein is CASSLGLSETQYF.